Listed below are T cell receptor beta chains from one sample, sequenced in a study of T cells in narcolepsy. Sequencing was performed with immunoSEQ multiplex PCR; in TCRdb, only in-frame clones are kept and a portion is missing. The top ten clones hold less than 1.5% of a sample with fewer than 35,000 clones, roughly 78% of them seen once. Sequencing was carried out using CD45RA- memory CD4+ T cells from PBMCs. Source of these receptors: a human donor with narcolepsy. CDR3s leave out the opening cysteine and the closing phenylalanine or tryptophan.

TRBV30	TRBJ2-1	AWRPTGLPYNEQF
TRBV2	TRBJ2-1	ASKEDVEQF
TRBV7-9	TRBJ2-7	ASSLSSRYSTYEQY
TRBV25-1	TRBJ2-3	ASSQVGGADTQY
TRBV6-1	TRBJ2-1	ASSGTAGNEQF
TRBV6-1	TRBJ2-5	ASSDVAGVVTQY
TRBV9	TRBJ2-5	ASSLRGGPSAQY
TRBV9	TRBJ1-3	ASSVGDRGGRNTIY
TRBV10-3	TRBJ2-7	AISGRAPYEQY
TRBV21-1	TRBJ2-7	ASSKEGTSGYEQY
TRBV7-3	TRBJ2-1	ASSLILDRGRNEQF
TRBV5-4	TRBJ2-1	ASSRDSIGHNEQF
TRBV7-3	TRBJ1-1	ASSLTRGTEAF
TRBV5-1	TRBJ2-5	ASAARPQETQY
TRBV5-6	TRBJ2-7	ASSYQEYEQY
TRBV12-5	TRBJ2-3	ASGLGSGGSSTDTQY
TRBV11-2	TRBJ1-2	ASSFSGVGYT
TRBV5-4	TRBJ1-2	ASSRPGPDRFNNYGYT
TRBV29-1	TRBJ1-2	SVIRTGGGNYGYT
TRBV12-5	TRBJ2-7	ASGFLWEAPYEQY
TRBV2	TRBJ1-5	ASQRDRGYNQPQH
TRBV19	TRBJ2-2	ASSIMGDGELF
TRBV4-1	TRBJ2-3	ASSQAGERRTDTQY
TRBV5-1	TRBJ1-1	ASSGGGWDTEAF
TRBV7-3	TRBJ2-1	ASSLGPVDEQF
TRBV7-3	TRBJ2-7	ASSLRQGAVEQY
TRBV5-4	TRBJ2-5	ASSWEGLAGETQY
TRBV9	TRBJ2-3	ASSVATGGFSSTDTQY
TRBV11-2	TRBJ2-7	ASSLEWSYEQY
TRBV2	TRBJ1-5	ASSEVQGSYQPQH
TRBV9	TRBJ1-2	ASSVTQGALQGGYT
TRBV11-2	TRBJ2-7	ASSGPQKGEQY
TRBV19	TRBJ2-7	ASSMGGVKSYEQY
TRBV29-1	TRBJ2-3	SVRKGTSGGHTDTQY
TRBV2	TRBJ1-2	ASSEAPGTASWGYT
TRBV6-1	TRBJ2-7	ASSEFWGTYEQY
TRBV9	TRBJ2-3	ASSVEGDYSTDTQY
TRBV7-2	TRBJ2-1	ASSPGGTYNEQF
TRBV15	TRBJ2-2	ATSRDPMIGELF
TRBV27	TRBJ2-7	ASSLLTDTYEQY
TRBV19	TRBJ1-2	ASSLRHYGYT
TRBV10-1	TRBJ1-2	ASSNGNYGYT
TRBV30	TRBJ2-3	AWKWAGGADTQY
TRBV19	TRBJ1-2	ASSRDRANYGYT
TRBV14	TRBJ2-1	ASSQRYNEQF